The rows below give T cell receptor beta chains drawn from one sample of a study of blood T cell repertoires in COVID-19. Generated by immunoSEQ multiplex PCR, the TCRdb table keeps only in-frame clones and is missing some. The sample consists of about 160,000 clones, roughly 90% of them appearing once. The sample taken for sequencing was peripheral blood. These receptors all stem from a man younger than 35 with acute or convalescent COVID-19. CDR3s include the opening cysteine and the closing phenylalanine or tryptophan. D genes are given only for firm matches. The size of a clone is reported for some rows only, either as once, few or many, or as a class for expanded clones.

cdr3_nt: TGTGCCAGCAGCTTATTGGGGCTGGCGGGAGAGCAGTACTTC
cdr3_aa: CASSLLGLAGEQYF
v_call: TRBV7-7
clone_size: NA
j_call: TRBJ2-7
d_call: NA

cdr3_nt: TGTGCCAGCAGCTACGATTCAGGGGGCGCGGGTCAGCCCCAGCATTTT
cdr3_aa: CASSYDSGGAGQPQHF
v_call: TRBV7-9
clone_size: NA
j_call: TRBJ1-5
d_call: TRBD1

cdr3_nt: TGCAGTGCTCCTACTCATGAGCAGTTCTTC
cdr3_aa: CSAPTHEQFF
v_call: TRBV20-1
clone_size: NA
j_call: TRBJ2-1
d_call: NA

cdr3_nt: TGTGCCAGCAGTGAGACAAGATACAATGAGCAGTTCTTC
cdr3_aa: CASSETRYNEQFF
v_call: TRBV2
clone_size: NA
j_call: TRBJ2-1
d_call: NA

cdr3_nt: TGTGCCACCAGTGTCTACAGGACAGGAGGCAATCAGCCCCAGCATTTT
cdr3_aa: CATSVYRTGGNQPQHF
v_call: TRBV24-1
clone_size: NA
j_call: TRBJ1-5
d_call: TRBD1

cdr3_nt: TGTGCCAGCAGCTTTGGGGCCCTTAACACTGAAGCTTTCTTT
cdr3_aa: CASSFGALNTEAFF
v_call: TRBV7-9
clone_size: NA
j_call: TRBJ1-1
d_call: NA

cdr3_nt: TGCAGTGCTAGACAGGGAGAGACCCAGTACTTC
cdr3_aa: CSARQGETQYF
v_call: TRBV20-1
clone_size: many
j_call: TRBJ2-5
d_call: NA

cdr3_nt: TGTGCCAGCAGTTACTCGGGACAGGGGGCCTCAAATCAGCCCCAGCATTTT
cdr3_aa: CASSYSGQGASNQPQHF
v_call: TRBV6-2/TRBV6-3
clone_size: few
j_call: TRBJ1-5
d_call: TRBD1

cdr3_nt: TGTGCCAGCAGGGAGACCTACGCCCTTTTCATGAACACTGAAGCTTTCTTT
cdr3_aa: CASRETYALFMNTEAFF
v_call: TRBV7-2
clone_size: once
j_call: TRBJ1-1
d_call: NA

cdr3_nt: TGTGCCAGCAGCGTAGCGGGGGACCCCTCTACTAGCGGGGTTTACACAGATACGCAGTATTTT
cdr3_aa: CASSVAGDPSTSGVYTDTQYF
v_call: TRBV9
clone_size: NA
j_call: TRBJ2-3
d_call: TRBD2

cdr3_nt: TGTGCCAGTAGTATCTCCCAGGGCAAGAACACTGAAGCTTTCTTT
cdr3_aa: CASSISQGKNTEAFF
v_call: TRBV19
clone_size: NA
j_call: TRBJ1-1
d_call: NA

cdr3_nt: TGTGCCACCAGTGACGGGGCCTTGGAGGGTAACTATGGCTACACCTTC
cdr3_aa: CATSDGALEGNYGYTF
v_call: TRBV24-1
clone_size: NA
j_call: TRBJ1-2
d_call: NA

cdr3_nt: TGCGCCAGCAGACCCCTGGCTGGCTACAATGAGCAGTTCTTC
cdr3_aa: CASRPLAGYNEQFF
v_call: TRBV10-2
clone_size: NA
j_call: TRBJ2-1
d_call: NA

cdr3_nt: TGTGCCAGCAGTGAAATTGTCGGGACAGGGAATTTTTATGGCTACACCTTC
cdr3_aa: CASSEIVGTGNFYGYTF
v_call: TRBV2
clone_size: NA
j_call: TRBJ1-2
d_call: TRBD1

cdr3_nt: TGTGCCAGCAGTGACTCACGACTTGGGGGGCGGGAGAGGTACGAGCAGTACTTC
cdr3_aa: CASSDSRLGGRERYEQYF
v_call: TRBV6-4
clone_size: NA
j_call: TRBJ2-7
d_call: NA

cdr3_nt: TGTGCCAGCAGCTTAGCGACAGGGACTCCTAATGAAAAACTGTTTTTT
cdr3_aa: CASSLATGTPNEKLFF
v_call: TRBV7-9
clone_size: NA
j_call: TRBJ1-4
d_call: TRBD1

cdr3_nt: TGTGCCAGCAGGACAGGGGATCAGCCCCAGCATTTT
cdr3_aa: CASRTGDQPQHF
v_call: TRBV6-5
clone_size: NA
j_call: TRBJ1-5
d_call: TRBD1

cdr3_nt: TGTGCCAGCAGCCCCGCAGTGGGGGGTAGCTCCTACAATGAGCAGTTCTTC
cdr3_aa: CASSPAVGGSSYNEQFF
v_call: TRBV27
clone_size: NA
j_call: TRBJ2-1
d_call: NA

cdr3_nt: TGTGCCAGTAGTACAGGGGAAAAACTGTTTTTT
cdr3_aa: CASSTGEKLFF
v_call: TRBV19
clone_size: once
j_call: TRBJ1-4
d_call: NA

cdr3_nt: TGTGCCTGGACTCAGACAGGGGTTGGAAACACCATATATTTT
cdr3_aa: CAWTQTGVGNTIYF
v_call: TRBV30
clone_size: NA
j_call: TRBJ1-3
d_call: TRBD1

cdr3_nt: TGTGCCAGTAGTATCCTGCAGGGGGCAATGGATGGCTACACCTTC
cdr3_aa: CASSILQGAMDGYTF
v_call: TRBV19
clone_size: NA
j_call: TRBJ1-2
d_call: TRBD1

cdr3_nt: TGCGCCAGCAGCTCGACCGGGACTAAAACCGGGGAGCTGTTTTTT
cdr3_aa: CASSSTGTKTGELFF
v_call: TRBV5-1
clone_size: NA
j_call: TRBJ2-2
d_call: TRBD2

cdr3_nt: TGCAGCTGCGGTGGCGCCGGGGAGCTGTTTTTT
cdr3_aa: CSCGGAGELFF
v_call: TRBV20-1
clone_size: NA
j_call: TRBJ2-2
d_call: NA

cdr3_nt: TGTGCCAGCAGCGTAGGACAGGGAAACTACGAGCAGTACTTC
cdr3_aa: CASSVGQGNYEQYF
v_call: TRBV9
clone_size: NA
j_call: TRBJ2-7
d_call: TRBD1

cdr3_nt: TGTGCCAGCAGCTCCCTTCGAGGGCCCGACAGGGAAAAACTGTTTTTT
cdr3_aa: CASSSLRGPDREKLFF
v_call: TRBV11-2
clone_size: NA
j_call: TRBJ1-4
d_call: NA

cdr3_nt: TGTGCCAGCAGCCCTAGTCTTACCAGGGGCGTATCCCCCCACGAGCAGTACTTC
cdr3_aa: CASSPSLTRGVSPHEQYF
v_call: TRBV7-8
clone_size: NA
j_call: TRBJ2-7
d_call: NA

cdr3_nt: TGCGCCAGCAGCCAAGCGGAGGGGAGAGGAGAAAAACTGTTTTTT
cdr3_aa: CASSQAEGRGEKLFF
v_call: TRBV4-1
clone_size: NA
j_call: TRBJ1-4
d_call: NA

cdr3_nt: TGTGCCAGCAGCTTAGGGGGAGGGGCCACCTACGAGCAGTACTTC
cdr3_aa: CASSLGGGATYEQYF
v_call: TRBV7-8
clone_size: NA
j_call: TRBJ2-7
d_call: TRBD2

cdr3_nt: TGTGCCAGCACCAAAACGGGTGGGGCGTACTATGGCTACACCTTC
cdr3_aa: CASTKTGGAYYGYTF
v_call: TRBV7-9
clone_size: NA
j_call: TRBJ1-2
d_call: NA

cdr3_nt: TGTGCCAGCAAACGGGACAGGGAAGAGACCCAGTACTTC
cdr3_aa: CASKRDREETQYF
v_call: TRBV2
clone_size: NA
j_call: TRBJ2-5
d_call: TRBD1

cdr3_nt: TGTGCCAGCAGCCAAGTCCCCGACAGGGGCAATGAAAAACTGTTTTTT
cdr3_aa: CASSQVPDRGNEKLFF
v_call: TRBV4-2
clone_size: NA
j_call: TRBJ1-4
d_call: TRBD1

cdr3_nt: TGTGCCAGCAGCCAAGTTGGGGACTTGGACAATGAGCAGTTCTTC
cdr3_aa: CASSQVGDLDNEQFF
v_call: TRBV4-2
clone_size: NA
j_call: TRBJ2-1
d_call: NA